This T cell receptor beta chain was recovered during a study of CD8 T cells in ankylosing spondylitis. Comment on this clonotype: Its specificity is unknown.

Using its own MiXCR run on the 5' RACE reads, TCRdb lists one record per CDR3 protein. The table has some 180,000 distinct CDR3 sequences, roughly 20% seen once; the top ten hold about 4.3%. Germline assignment: CDR1 ENHRY and CDR2 SYGVKD. Trimming left V 4 bases short and J 5 bases short, with 6 bases between. The CDR3 sequence is 11 residues long. Study conclusions and caveats: Ankylosing spondylitis blood appeared to carry a characteristic TCR beta motif of roughly 8 highly homologous variants.

Sample: blood, either unsorted or a sorted T cell fraction (not recorded which). The J gene is TRBJ2-7, the V gene TRBV10-3; the D is unclear. The clonotype comes from a male donor between 10 and 30 years old with ankylosing spondylitis or in good health (not recorded which). CDR3 region: CAISGRDEQYF. The CDR3 region has the DNA TGTGCCATCAGTGGTAGGGACGAGCAGTACTTC.